The next 19 T cell receptor beta chains were all read from a single sample in a study of vaccination and CD4 T cells after COVID-19. Sequenced with the Oncomine TCR Beta short-read assay was DNA taken from cultured CD4+ T cells. TCRdb recomputed calls from the PCR reads with MiXCR, one row per CDR3 protein. The repertoire holds more than 20,000 distinct CDR3 sequences, about 52% seen once, with around 4.2% in the top ten. Treatment specified: roughly 11-day PBMC culture with coronavirus spike peptide pools or control peptides (ViraFEST assay). The antigens for these receptors are not known. Sequencing input: CD4+ T cells from blood, cultured in vitro. These receptors were collected from a human donor who had recovered from COVID-19.

This chain uses TRBV20-1 with TRBJ2-7, with TRBD2 as a possible D gene (5 bases). The length of the CDR3 is 14 residues. Germline CDR1 DFQATT, CDR2 SNEGSKA (reference sequence). V was pared by 0 bases and J by 6 bases, with 15 bases between. The CDR3 nucleotides read TGCAGTGCTAGAGATCGAGCTAGCCGGCGCGAGCAGTACTTC. This codes for CSARDRASRREQYF.

This clonotype appeared once. The chain couples TRBV20-1 to TRBJ2-3; possible D gene TRBD1, 5 bases. The germline V gene encodes CDR1 DFQATT and CDR2 SNEGSKA (reference sequence). V lost 3 bases, J lost 2 bases, and 15 bases lay in between. This CDR3 contains 15 residues. The CDR3 DNA reads TGCAGTGCTAGGGACACCGTTACTAACACAGATACGCAGTATTTT. Translation: CSARDTVTNTDTQYF.

The CDR3 sequence: CASTRAGSNQPQHF. The CDR3 DNA follows: TGCGCCAGCACGAGGGCTGGTAGCAATCAGCCCCAGCATTTT. J is TRBJ1-5 and V is TRBV10-2; D gene uncertain. Trimming cost V 7 bases and J 0 bases, with 10 bases left between them. There are 14 residues in the CDR3. CDR1 and CDR2 (germline): WSHSY, SAAADI.

J is TRBJ1-2 and V is TRBV28; tentatively, D is TRBD1 (5 bases). CDR3 length: 14 residues. V was clipped by 7 bases and J by 6 bases, with 18 bases between them. Per germline, CDR1 MDHEN and CDR2 SYDVKM. The CDR3 bases are TGTGCCAGCACCCTAGACAGAACCCTAAATGGCTACACCTTC. Its translation is CASTLDRTLNGYTF.

CDR3 bases: TGTGCCAGCAGCGGGGACAGGGGCCAAATAAACACTGAAGCTTTCTTT. It translates to CASSGDRGQINTEAFF. The chain has TRBV5-4 and TRBJ1-1; TRBD1 aligns across 10 bases. The CDR3 covers 16 residues. CDR1 is SGHNT and CDR2 is YYREEE in the germline V gene (reference sequence). J gave up 2 bases and V 4 bases, and 8 bases lay outside the gene matches.

The CDR3 coding sequence is TGCGCCAGCAGCATGACAGGGACTCTTGAAAAACTGTTTTTT. It codes for CASSMTGTLEKLFF. The chain is built from TRBV5-1 and TRBJ1-4; 7 bases agree with TRBD1. The length of the CDR3 is 14 residues. The germline V gene has CDR1 SGHRS and CDR2 YFSETQ. J was trimmed by 7 bases and V by 4 bases; bases with no gene match: 7.

A few counts support this clonotype. V and J are TRBV12-3 or TRBV12-4 and TRBJ1-5; D remains ambiguous. V was shortened by 7 bases and J by 7 bases, with 17 bases between the two germline ends. The CDR3 is 14 residues long. CDR3 nucleotides: TGTGCCAGCACCCTAGGGCGTTCAAGGCAGCCCCAGCATTTT. It specifies CASTLGRSRQPQHF.

This clonotype was observed once. CDR3 residues: CASSDGQGDYGYTF. The CDR3 DNA is TGTGCCAGCTCGGACGGACAGGGCGACTATGGCTACACCTTC. J is TRBJ1-2 and V is TRBV18; 8 bases fit TRBD1. Trimming at V came to 6 bases and at J to 3 bases, leaving 6 bases not matched to a gene. The CDR3 spans 14 residues. Germline V CDR1 and CDR2: KGHSH, LQKENI.

J is TRBJ2-3 and V is TRBV11-3; 12 nucleotides match TRBD1. CDR3 length: 15 amino acids. CDR1 is SGHNT, CDR2 YENEEA, per germline. V shed 5 bases and J 10 bases; nucleotides not matched to a gene: 10. CDR3 loop: CASSRSGTGGKPQYF. The CDR3 DNA sequence: TGTGCCAGCAGCCGTTCCGGGACAGGGGGCAAGCCGCAGTATTTT.

This clonotype showed up just once. This chain connects TRBV18 to TRBJ1-4; a possible D gene is TRBD1 (5 bases). Trimming removed 2 bases at V and 7 bases at J, with 14 bases between. There are 15 residues in the CDR3. CDR1 and CDR2 (germline): KGHSH, LQKENI. The CDR3 region has the DNA TGTGCCAGCTCACCAGGGGCAGTGGATTCTGAAAAACTGTTTTTT. Its protein product is CASSPGAVDSEKLFF.

The CDR3 sequence: CSASRWGAEAFF. The CDR3 DNA reads TGCAGTGCTTCTCGGTGGGGGGCTGAAGCTTTCTTT. This sequence joins TRBV20-1 and TRBJ1-1, with TRBD1 as a possible D gene (5 bases). Between the trimmed V and J ends, which lost 5 bases and 6 bases, there was a span of 13 bases. The CDR3 sequence is 12 residues long. Germline V CDR1 and CDR2: DFQATT, SNEGSKA (reference sequence).

The table lists this clonotype with a few counts. This rearrangement joins TRBV2 to TRBJ2-5; 9 bases map to TRBD1. The CDR3 length is 14 residues. Trimming cost V 6 bases and J 5 bases; bases outside gene matches: 7. Germline values: CDR1 SNHLY, CDR2 FYNNEI. The CDR3 sequence: CASRPDRGRETQYF. Written as DNA, the CDR3 is TGTGCCAGCAGACCGGACAGGGGCCGGGAGACCCAGTACTTC.

This clonotype was seen only a few times. This chain links TRBV20-1 with TRBJ2-5; 10 bases line up with TRBD2. Germline V gene lookup returns CDR1 DFQATT and CDR2 SNEGSKA (reference sequence). V lost 5 bases and J lost 3; bases outside the gene matches: 9. This CDR3 has 15 residues. Here the CDR3 DNA reads TGCAGTGCTTCTATAATAGCGGGGGGCAAAGAGACCCAGTACTTC. This sequence encodes CSASIIAGGKETQYF.

The rearrangement links TRBV5-1 to TRBJ2-5; 10 positions match TRBD2. Germline V gene data show CDR1 as SGHRS and CDR2 as YFSETQ. J was trimmed by 5 bases and V by 7 bases; bases with no gene match: 8. This CDR3 is built from 14 residues. The CDR3 region has the DNA TGCGCCAGCGGCTGGACTAGCGGAGTGGAGACCCAGTACTTC. This sequence encodes CASGWTSGVETQYF. The full variable domain, with the rest looked up from reference TRBV5-1 and TRBJ2-5, is KAGVTQTPRYLIKTRGQQVTLSCSPISGHRSVSWYQQTPGQGLQFLFEYFSETQRNKGNFPGRFSGRQFSNSRSEMNVSTLELGDSALYLCASGWTSGVETQYFGPGTRLLVL.

This clonotype has only a few counts. The chain has TRBV10-3 and TRBJ2-7; TRBD1 agrees at 12 bases. The CDR3 is 15 residues long. Looked up from germline, CDR1 is ENHRY and CDR2 is SYGVKD. J lost 2 bases, V lost 6 bases, and 5 bases had no gene match. This CDR3 reads CAIRVGTGGPYEQYF. The DNA of the CDR3 is TGTGCCATCAGAGTCGGGACAGGGGGCCCCTACGAGCAGTACTTC.

The chain has TRBV2 and TRBJ1-1; 8 bases agree with TRBD1. Germline trimming cut 5 bases from V and 1 base from J; bases unmatched to any gene: 3. The CDR3 spans 14 residues. The germline gives CDR1 SNHLY, CDR2 FYNNEI. For the CDR3, the DNA is TGTGCCAGCAGTCTACAGGGGGGGAACACTGAAGCTTTCTTT. Translation gives CASSLQGGNTEAFF.

This clonotype has more than one count but fewer than ten. The chain has TRBV6-4 and TRBJ1-1; D possibly corresponds to TRBD1 (5 bases). The CDR3 spans 13 residues. V was shortened by 2 bases and J by 7 bases, with 11 bases between the two germline ends. From germline, CDR1 is MRHNA and CDR2 SNTAGT. CDR3 loop: CASSDTGGGEAFF. CDR3 nucleotide sequence: TGTGCCAGCAGTGACACGGGGGGAGGTGAAGCTTTCTTT.

This clonotype occurred a few times. The chain is built from TRBV21-1 and TRBJ1-5. TRBV21-1 is reported as a pseudogene. CDR3 length: 15 amino acids. CDR3 coding DNA: TGTGCCAGCAGTTTAGGTCGGGCTCTCAATCAGCCCCAGCATTTT. As protein: CASSLGRALNQPQHF.

This clonotype has a handful of counts. This chain links TRBV6-2 or TRBV6-3 with TRBJ1-1, with 10 positions matching TRBD1. The CDR3 spans 14 residues. J lost 4 bases, V lost 5 bases, and 4 bases had no gene match. CDR1 and CDR2 from the germline V gene are MNHEY and SVGEGT. In DNA form, the CDR3 reads TGTGCCAGCAGTACAGGACAGGGGGGCACTGAAGCTTTCTTT. Its translation: CASSTGQGGTEAFF.